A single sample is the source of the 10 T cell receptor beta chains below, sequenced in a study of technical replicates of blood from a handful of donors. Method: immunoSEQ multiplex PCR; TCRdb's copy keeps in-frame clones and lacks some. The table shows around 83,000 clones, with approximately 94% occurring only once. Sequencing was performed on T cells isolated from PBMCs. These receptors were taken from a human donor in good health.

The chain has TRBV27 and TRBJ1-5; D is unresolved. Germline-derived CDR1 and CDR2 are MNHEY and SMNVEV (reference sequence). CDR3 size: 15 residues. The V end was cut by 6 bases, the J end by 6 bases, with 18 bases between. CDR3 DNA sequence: TGTGCCAGCAGCCCCTCGACAACACCCGGTCAGCCCCAGCATTTT. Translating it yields CASSPSTTPGQPQHF.

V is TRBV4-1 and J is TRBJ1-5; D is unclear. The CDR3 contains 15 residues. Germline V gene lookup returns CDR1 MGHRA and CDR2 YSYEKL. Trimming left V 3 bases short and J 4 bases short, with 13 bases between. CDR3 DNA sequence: TGCGCCAGCAGCCAGCGGGGAGGGCTAAATCAGCCCCAGCATTTT. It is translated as CASSQRGGLNQPQHF.

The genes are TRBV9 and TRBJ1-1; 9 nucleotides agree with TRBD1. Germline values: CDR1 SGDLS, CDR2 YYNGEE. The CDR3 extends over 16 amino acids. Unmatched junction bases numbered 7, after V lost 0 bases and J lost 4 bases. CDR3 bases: TGTGCCAGCAGCGTAGGGACAGGGGAAGGGATCACTGAAGCTTTCTTT. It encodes CASSVGTGEGITEAFF. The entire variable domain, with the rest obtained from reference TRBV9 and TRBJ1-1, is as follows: DSGVTQTPKHLITATGQRVTLRCSPRSGDLSVYWYQQSLDQGLQFLIQYYNGEERAKGNILERFSAQQFPDLHSELNLSSLELGDSALYFCASSVGTGEGITEAFFGQGTRLTVV.

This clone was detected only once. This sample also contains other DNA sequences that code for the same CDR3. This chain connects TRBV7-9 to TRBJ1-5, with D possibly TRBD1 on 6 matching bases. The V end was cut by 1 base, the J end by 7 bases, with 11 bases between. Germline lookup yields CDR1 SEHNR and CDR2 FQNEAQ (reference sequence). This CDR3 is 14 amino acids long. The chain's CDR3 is CASSLGQGSQPQHF. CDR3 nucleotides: TGTGCCAGCAGCTTAGGGCAGGGGAGCCAGCCCCAGCATTTT.

The CDR3 loop is CASSLTDNQPQHF. CDR3 DNA sequence: TGTGCCAGCAGCCTCACTGATAATCAGCCCCAGCATTTT. This sequence joins TRBV14 and TRBJ1-5, with D unresolved. Germline CDR1 and CDR2: SGHDN and FVKESK. This CDR3 comprises 13 residues. Trimming pared 4 bases from V and 4 bases from J, leaving 8 bases between.

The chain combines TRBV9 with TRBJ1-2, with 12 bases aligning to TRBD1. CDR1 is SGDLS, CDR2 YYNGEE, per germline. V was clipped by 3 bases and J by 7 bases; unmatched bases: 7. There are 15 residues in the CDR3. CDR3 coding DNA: TGTGCCAGCAGCGCAGGGACAGGGGGCTTTCGTGGCTACACCTTC. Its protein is CASSAGTGGFRGYTF. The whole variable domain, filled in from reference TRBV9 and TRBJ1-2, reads DSGVTQTPKHLITATGQRVTLRCSPRSGDLSVYWYQQSLDQGLQFLIQYYNGEERAKGNILERFSAQQFPDLHSELNLSSLELGDSALYFCASSAGTGGFRGYTFGSGTRLTVV.

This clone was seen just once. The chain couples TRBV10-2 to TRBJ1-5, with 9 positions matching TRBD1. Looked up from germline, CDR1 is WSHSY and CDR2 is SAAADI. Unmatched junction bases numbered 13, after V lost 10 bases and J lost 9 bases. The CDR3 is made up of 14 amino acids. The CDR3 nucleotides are TGCGCCACAAGGGGACAGGGCGGGACGCTGCCCCAGCATTTT. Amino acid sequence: CATRGQGGTLPQHF.

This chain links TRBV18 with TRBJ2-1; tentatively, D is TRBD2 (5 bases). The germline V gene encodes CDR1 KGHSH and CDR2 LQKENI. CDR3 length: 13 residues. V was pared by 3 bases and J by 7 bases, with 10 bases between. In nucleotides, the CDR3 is TGTGCCAGCTCACCCCCGACTATAAATGAGCAGTTCTTC. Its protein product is CASSPPTINEQFF.

In DNA form, the CDR3 reads TGTGCCAGCAGCGGGACTGGCGGTTATGGCTACACCTTC. Translation gives CASSGTGGYGYTF. The chain carries TRBV11-2 and TRBJ1-2; TRBD1 is a possible D gene (5 bases). The CDR3 is made up of 13 amino acids. Deletions cut 5 bases from V and 5 bases from J, with 12 bases between. Germline CDR1 is SGHAT and CDR2 is FQNNGV. Together with reference TRBV11-2 and TRBJ1-2, the CDR3 gives the full variable domain: EAGVAQSPRYKIIEKRQSVAFWCNPISGHATLYWYQQILGQGPKLLIQFQNNGVVDDSQLPKDRFSAERLKGVDSTLKIQPAKLEDSAVYLCASSGTGGYGYTFGSGTRLTVV.

In nucleotides, the CDR3 is TGTGCCAGCAGCACACGACTCGAGCAGGGGATGAACACTGAAGCTTTCTTT. This codes for CASSTRLEQGMNTEAFF. The rearrangement joins TRBV5-5 to TRBJ1-1; D perhaps matches TRBD1 (6 bases). CDR1 is SGHKS and CDR2 is YYEKEE in the germline V gene (reference sequence). V was cut by 4 bases and J by 0 bases, with 19 bases left in between. The length of the CDR3 is 17 residues.